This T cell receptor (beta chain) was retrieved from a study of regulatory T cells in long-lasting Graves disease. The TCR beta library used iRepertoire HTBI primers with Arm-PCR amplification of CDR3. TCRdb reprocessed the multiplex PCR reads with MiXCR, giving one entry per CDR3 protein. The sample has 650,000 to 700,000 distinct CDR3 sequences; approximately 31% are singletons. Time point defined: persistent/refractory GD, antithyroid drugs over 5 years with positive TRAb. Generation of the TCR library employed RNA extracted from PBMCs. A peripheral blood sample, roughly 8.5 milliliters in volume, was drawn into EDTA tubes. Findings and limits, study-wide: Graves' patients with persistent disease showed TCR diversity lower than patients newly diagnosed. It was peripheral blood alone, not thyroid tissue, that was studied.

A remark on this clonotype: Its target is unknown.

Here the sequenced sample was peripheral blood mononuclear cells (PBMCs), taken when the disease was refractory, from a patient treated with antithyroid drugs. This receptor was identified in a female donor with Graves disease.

The CDR3 is CASSLPMDRSSYEQYF. In DNA, the CDR3 is TGTGCCAGCAGCTTACCTATGGACAGGAGCTCCTACGAGCAGTACTTC. The gene calls are TRBV7-9 and TRBJ2-7; 7 positions agree with TRBD1. The CDR3 totals 16 residues. Germline V gene sequence: CDR1 SEHNR, CDR2 FQNEAQ (reference sequence). The J segment lost 0 bases and the V segment lost 2 bases, leaving 7 bases of the junction unmatched.